Listed below are T cell receptor beta chains from one sample, sequenced in a study of monozygotic twins with inflammatory bowel disease. After re-calling the 5' RACE reads, TCRdb lists one entry per CDR3 protein, DNA absent. The table lists approximately 160,000 distinct CDR3 sequences. The specimen sequenced was blood. Every receptor here comes from a human donor with ulcerative colitis or Crohn's disease, or a healthy co-twin of an affected twin (not recorded which). The CDR3 runs from the conserved cysteine through the conserved F or W.

cdr3_aa	v_call	j_call
CASSYLSGGEQFF	TRBV7-2	TRBJ2-1
CASSLVRGLNTGELFF	TRBV5-1	TRBJ2-2
CAINAGANTGELFF	TRBV10-3	TRBJ2-2
CASSYEPQTLRPQHF	TRBV6-2/TRBV6-3	TRBJ1-5
CASTIRELNEKLFF	TRBV27	TRBJ1-4
CASSLSGTDNYGYTF	TRBV5-1	TRBJ1-2
CASSYSELLSETQYF	TRBV6-2/TRBV6-3	TRBJ2-5
CASSLWVGVRTDTQYF	TRBV7-2	TRBJ2-3
CASSFWTSGDEQYF	TRBV27	TRBJ2-7
CASSQGQGTYEQYF	TRBV9	TRBJ2-7
CASSQGQGLETQYF	TRBV6-6	TRBJ2-5
CASAPGGGPAYEQYF	TRBV6-1	TRBJ2-7
CASSQAHSSGAKNIQYF	TRBV4-3	TRBJ2-4
CASSPPGRMADTQYF	TRBV4-1	TRBJ2-3
CASSLLPQTDNEQFF	TRBV3-1	TRBJ2-1
CASSRGAHSNQPQHF	TRBV3-1	TRBJ1-5
CSVPYKNTEAFF	TRBV29-1	TRBJ1-1
CSASPFTGGSPYEQYF	TRBV20-1	TRBJ2-7
CAISTGQGGETQYF	TRBV10-3	TRBJ2-5
CASSLGRTNTGELFF	TRBV2	TRBJ2-2
CASSLNWLAVTGELFF	TRBV5-1	TRBJ2-2
CASSVYAYGDEKLFF	TRBV9	TRBJ1-4
CAWSLGPRSMAGELFF	TRBV30	TRBJ2-2
CSARQVINNSPLHF	TRBV20-1	TRBJ1-6
CSARDVGTGATGELFF	TRBV20-1	TRBJ2-2
CASSYRNRPYEQYF	TRBV6-5	TRBJ2-7